Presented here are 13 T cell receptor beta chains from one specimen sequenced in a study of T cells in Graves' hyperthyroidism and ophthalmopathy. TCR beta CDR3 region amplification was performed from RNA transcripts. During a first-round RT-PCR of the TCR CDR3, the HTBI primer set was used. MiXCR was run by TCRdb on the multiplex PCR reads, yielding one entry per CDR3 protein. The sample shows about 360,000 distinct CDR3 sequences, approximately 13% of them seen only once. The specimen sequenced was blood. Source of these receptors: a woman under 30 with Graves' hyperthyroidism.

This clonotype was picked up many times. V is TRBV7-3 and J is TRBJ2-3; the D gene is possibly TRBD1 (6 bases). Germline values: CDR1 SGHTA, CDR2 FQGTGA. The germline V and J ends were trimmed by 5 bases and 0 bases, with 12 bases remaining between them. There are 15 residues in the CDR3. CDR3 sequence reads: CASSPRGLSTDTQYF. For the CDR3, the DNA is TGTGCCAGCAGCCCCAGGGGTCTTAGCACAGATACGCAGTATTTT.

This clonotype has ten or more counts. In nucleotides, the CDR3 is TGTGCCAGCAGCTCGGGTGGGGGGGCTGGCTATGGCTACACCTTC. Its protein is CASSSGGGAGYGYTF. The chain couples TRBV11-2 to TRBJ1-2; a possible D gene is TRBD1 (6 bases). The CDR3 spans 15 residues. Deletions cut 4 bases from V and 4 bases from J, with 16 bases between. Germline assignment: CDR1 SGHAT and CDR2 FQNNGV.

J is TRBJ2-1 and V is TRBV6-1, with TRBD1 matching 7 bases. This CDR3 is built from 14 residues. V gave up 6 bases and J gave up 1 base; unmatched junction bases: 3. Germline loops: CDR1 MNHNS, CDR2 SASEGT. In DNA form, the CDR3 reads TGTGCCAGCAGCGACAGGGAATCCTACAATGAGCAGTTCTTC. This gives the protein CASSDRESYNEQFF.

This clonotype was seen many times. The gene calls are TRBV6-1 and TRBJ1-2; D may be TRBD1 (5 bases). Germline CDR1 MNHNS, CDR2 SASEGT. With 6 bases removed from V and 13 bases from J, the gap between germline ends came to 27 bases. The CDR3 is 15 amino acids. CDR3 sequence reads: CASSQVFDSLYGVTF. The CDR3, as DNA: TGTGCCAGCAGCCAAGTATTTGACAGCCTCTATGGAGTCACCTTC.

This clonotype showed up many times. The chain employs TRBV20-1 and TRBJ2-3, with D possibly being TRBD2 (6 bases). Looked up from germline, CDR1 is DFQATT and CDR2 is SNEGSKA (reference sequence). This CDR3 is built from 14 residues. V was pared by 0 bases and J by 1 base, with 8 bases between. The CDR3 DNA follows: TGCAGTGCTAGAGACCCGGGAGGCACAGATACGCAGTATTTT. It specifies CSARDPGGTDTQYF.

This clonotype occurred many times. V and J are TRBV19 and TRBJ1-1, with D possibly TRBD1 on 6 matching bases. V was shortened by 4 bases and J by 1 base, with 10 bases between the two germline ends. Germline CDR1 and CDR2: LNHDA and SQIVND (reference sequence). The CDR3 consists of 14 residues. CDR3 nucleotide sequence: TGTGCCAGTAGTACCGGGACAACGAACACTGAAGCTTTCTTT. Translation gives CASSTGTTNTEAFF.

V usage is TRBV28 and J usage is TRBJ2-2; 8 bases line up with TRBD1. CDR3 length: 16 residues. The junction had 19 bases not matched to a gene; V was cut back by 5 bases and J by 14 bases. CDR1 and CDR2 (germline): MDHEN, SYDVKM. DNA for the CDR3: TGTGCCAGCAGTGTAGGAGGGACAGGTTTTGAGAGAAGTCTGTTTTTT. Protein: CASSVGGTGFERSLFF.

This clonotype has ten or more counts. Written as DNA, the CDR3 is TGTGCCAGCAGCCAAGAGGGAGCGGGGAGTTACGAGCAGTACTTC. Amino acids: CASSQEGAGSYEQYF. The chain is built from TRBV3-1 and TRBJ2-7; 7 nucleotides align to TRBD2. The CDR3 runs 15 residues. Germline values: CDR1 LGHDT, CDR2 YNNKEL (reference sequence). Trimming removed 0 bases from V and 4 bases from J; junction bases left unmatched: 6.

At least ten counts were recorded for this clonotype. The V and J genes are TRBV5-1 and TRBJ2-3, with D unclear. CDR3 length: 15 residues. Per the germline V gene, CDR1 is SGHRS and CDR2 is YFSETQ. The V end was cut by 6 bases, the J end by 5 bases, with 19 bases between. The CDR3 protein is CASTPVTAPRDTQYF. Here the CDR3 DNA reads TGCGCCAGCACCCCAGTGACGGCGCCAAGAGATACGCAGTATTTT.

This clonotype was picked up many times. The rearrangement uses TRBV11-1 and TRBJ2-1, with TRBD1 matching 7 bases. The CDR3 runs to 20 residues. Germline V gene sequence: CDR1 SGHAT, CDR2 FQDESV (reference sequence). The V gene end was trimmed by 4 bases and the J gene end by 5 bases; junction bases not matched to a gene: 23. CDR3 sequence reads: CASSSHIQGEPMIRNNEQFF. The CDR3 DNA is TGTGCCAGCAGCTCCCATATCCAGGGGGAGCCAATGATCCGGAACAATGAGCAGTTCTTC.

Many counts were recorded for this clonotype. The CDR3 bases are TGTGCCAGCAGCCAAGCCTCGATAGCGGCAGATACGCAGTATTTT. It yields the protein CASSQASIAADTQYF. The chain links TRBV3-1 to TRBJ2-3; D perhaps matches TRBD2 (6 bases). Germline lookup yields CDR1 LGHDT and CDR2 YNNKEL (reference sequence). V shed 1 base and J shed 4 bases, with 12 bases lying between them. The CDR3 covers 15 residues.

This clonotype came up a few times. This chain joins TRBV25-1 and TRBJ1-2; no reliable D call. V was cut by 4 bases and J by 2 bases, with 8 bases left in between. This CDR3 region has 13 residues. Germline values: CDR1 MGHDK, CDR2 SYGVNS. The CDR3 spells CASSGQENYGYTF. The CDR3 nucleotides are TGTGCCAGCAGTGGGCAGGAGAACTATGGCTACACCTTC.

The V and J genes are TRBV5-1 and TRBJ2-1, with 10 nucleotides matching TRBD2. This CDR3 spans 17 amino acids. The V gene end was trimmed by 3 bases and the J gene end by 5 bases; junction bases not matched to a gene: 11. The germline gives CDR1 SGHRS, CDR2 YFSETQ. CDR3 loop: CASSSYLTSGANNEQFF. The CDR3 nucleotides are TGCGCCAGCAGCTCATATCTCACTAGCGGGGCTAACAATGAGCAGTTCTTC.